This TCR beta chain was identified in a study of beta chain features in type 1 diabetes. Study findings and constraints: Individuals with type 1 diabetes displayed fewer insertions and more deletions at VDJ junctions. cDNA-based sequencing might over-represent cells highly expressing TCR. Relative to healthy donors, patients appeared to have naive, central memory and Treg TCRB repertoires that were more similar.

V lost 5 bases to trimming and J lost 0 bases, with 15 bases between them. The germline V gene encodes CDR1 SGHRS and CDR2 YFSETQ. This CDR3 is 16 amino acids long. Since all of the isolated RNA was reverse transcribed, expressed TCRB transcripts were what got sequenced. TCRdb's table, derived via immunoSEQ multiplex PCR, lists solely in-frame clones and lacks some. The table lists 120,000 to 150,000 clones, more than 9% of them singletons. On this clone itself: The antigen remains undetermined.

This chain links TRBV5-1 with TRBJ1-5; a possible D gene is TRBD1 (6 bases). The receptor was derived from a young man in good health. What was sequenced was naive CD4+ T cells from blood. The CDR3 protein is CASRGRGHFSNQPQHF. In DNA form, the CDR3 reads TGCGCCAGCAGAGGGAGGGGACATTTTAGCAATCAGCCCCAGCATTTT. The full variable domain, with the rest looked up from reference TRBV5-1 and TRBJ1-5, is KAGVTQTPRYLIKTRGQQVTLSCSPISGHRSVSWYQQTPGQGLQFLFEYFSETQRNKGNFPGRFSGRQFSNSRSEMNVSTLELGDSALYLCASRGRGHFSNQPQHFGDGTRLSIL.